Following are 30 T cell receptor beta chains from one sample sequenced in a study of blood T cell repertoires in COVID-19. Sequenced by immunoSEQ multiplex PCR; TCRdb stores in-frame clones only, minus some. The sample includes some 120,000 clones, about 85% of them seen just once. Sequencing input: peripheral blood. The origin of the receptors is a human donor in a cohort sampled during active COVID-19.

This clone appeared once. The CDR3 DNA follows: TGTGCCAGCAGTGAAGGGCAACCCTATAATTCACCCCTCCACTTT. Translated, it gives CASSEGQPYNSPLHF. The V call is TRBV6-1, the J call TRBJ1-6; D is ambiguous. The CDR3 is made up of 15 amino acids. V lost 1 base and J 2 bases, leaving 6 bases between the germline ends. Germline V gives CDR1 MNHNS, CDR2 SASEGT.

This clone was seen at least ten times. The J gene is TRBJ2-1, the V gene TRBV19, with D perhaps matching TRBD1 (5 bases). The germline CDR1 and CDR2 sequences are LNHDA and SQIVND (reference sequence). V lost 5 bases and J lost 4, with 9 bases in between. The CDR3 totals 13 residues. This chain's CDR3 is CASSGARYNEQFF. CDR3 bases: TGTGCCAGTAGTGGGGCCCGATACAATGAGCAGTTCTTC.

The CDR3 bases are TGTGCCAGCACCCCCCTGGATACGCAGTATTTT. Protein product: CASTPLDTQYF. The chain carries TRBV7-2 and TRBJ2-3; D call uncertain. The CDR3 extends over 11 amino acids. The germline CDR1 and CDR2 sequences are SGHTA and FQGNSA. The V end was cut by 7 bases, the J end by 6 bases, with 8 bases between.

Here the CDR3 reads CAISELGQGYGNEQFF. CDR3 coding DNA: TGTGCCATCAGTGAGTTGGGACAGGGGTACGGTAATGAGCAGTTCTTC. J is TRBJ2-1 and V is TRBV10-3, with 10 bases that match TRBD1. Losses at the gene ends were 1 base for V and 7 bases for J; bases not matched to a gene: 7. The CDR3 consists of 16 residues. Germline CDR1 is ENHRY and CDR2 is SYGVKD.

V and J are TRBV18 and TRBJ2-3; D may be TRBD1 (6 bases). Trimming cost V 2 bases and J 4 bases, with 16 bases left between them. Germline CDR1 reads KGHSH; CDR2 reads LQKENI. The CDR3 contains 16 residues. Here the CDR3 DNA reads TGTGCCAGCTCACCATTGCAGGGGAGCGGCGCAGATACGCAGTATTTT. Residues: CASSPLQGSGADTQYF.

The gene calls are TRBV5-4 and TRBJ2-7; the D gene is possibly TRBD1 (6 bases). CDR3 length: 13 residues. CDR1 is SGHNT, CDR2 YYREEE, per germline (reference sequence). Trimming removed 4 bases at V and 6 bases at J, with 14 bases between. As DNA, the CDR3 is TGTGCCAGCAGCCCACCGCAAGGGGGCGAGCAGTACTTC. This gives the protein CASSPPQGGEQYF. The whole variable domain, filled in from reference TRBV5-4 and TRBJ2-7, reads ETGVTQSPTHLIKTRGQQVTLRCSSQSGHNTVSWYQQALGQGPQFIFQYYREEENGRGNFPPRFSGLQFPNYSSELNVNALELDDSALYLCASSPPQGGEQYFGPGTRLTVT.

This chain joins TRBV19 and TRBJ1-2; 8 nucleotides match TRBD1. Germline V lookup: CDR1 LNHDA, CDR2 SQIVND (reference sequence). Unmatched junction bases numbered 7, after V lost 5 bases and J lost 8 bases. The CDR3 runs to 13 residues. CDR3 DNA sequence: TGTGCCAGTAGTCTTAACAGGGGGATGGGCTACACCTTC. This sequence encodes CASSLNRGMGYTF.

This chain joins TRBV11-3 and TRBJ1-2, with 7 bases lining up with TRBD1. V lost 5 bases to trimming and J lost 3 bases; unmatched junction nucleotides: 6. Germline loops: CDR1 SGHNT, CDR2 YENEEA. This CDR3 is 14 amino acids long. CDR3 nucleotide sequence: TGTGCCAGCAGCGCAGGGGGTACTGACTATGGCTACACCTTC. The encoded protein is CASSAGGTDYGYTF.

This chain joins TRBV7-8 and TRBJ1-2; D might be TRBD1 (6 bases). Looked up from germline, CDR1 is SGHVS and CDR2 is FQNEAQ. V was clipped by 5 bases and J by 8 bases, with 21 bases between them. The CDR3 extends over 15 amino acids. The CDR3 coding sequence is TGTGCCAGCAGCCCTCGAGTGGCGGGGGCGGGGGGCTACACCTTC. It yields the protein CASSPRVAGAGGYTF.

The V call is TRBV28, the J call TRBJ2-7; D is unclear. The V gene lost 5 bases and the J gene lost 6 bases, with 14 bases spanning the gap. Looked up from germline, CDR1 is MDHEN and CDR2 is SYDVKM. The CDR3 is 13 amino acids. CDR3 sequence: CASSPITSSEQYF. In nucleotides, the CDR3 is TGTGCCAGCAGTCCAATAACCAGTTCCGAGCAGTACTTC.

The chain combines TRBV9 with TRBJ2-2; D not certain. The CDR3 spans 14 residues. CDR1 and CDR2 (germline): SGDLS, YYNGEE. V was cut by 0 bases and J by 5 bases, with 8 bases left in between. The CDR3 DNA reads TGTGCCAGCAGCGTAGTATCAGAAACCGGGGAGCTGTTTTTT. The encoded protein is CASSVVSETGELFF.

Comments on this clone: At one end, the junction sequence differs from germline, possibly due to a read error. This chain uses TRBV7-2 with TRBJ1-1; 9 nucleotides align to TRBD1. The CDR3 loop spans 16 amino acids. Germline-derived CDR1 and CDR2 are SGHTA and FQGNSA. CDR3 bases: TGTGCCAGCAGCTTAACTTCCGGGACAGGGAACGCTGAAGCTTTCTTT. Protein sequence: CASSLTSGTGNAEAFF.

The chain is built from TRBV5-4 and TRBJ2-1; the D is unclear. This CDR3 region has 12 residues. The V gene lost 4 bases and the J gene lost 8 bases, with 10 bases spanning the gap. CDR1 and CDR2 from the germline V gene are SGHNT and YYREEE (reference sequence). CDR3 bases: TGTGCCAGCAGCGCCGCACTGGATGAGCAGTTCTTC. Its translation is CASSAALDEQFF.

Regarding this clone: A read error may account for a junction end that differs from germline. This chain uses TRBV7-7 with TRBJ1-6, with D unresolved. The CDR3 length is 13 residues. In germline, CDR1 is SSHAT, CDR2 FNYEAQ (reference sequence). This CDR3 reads CASSLESGSPLHF. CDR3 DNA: TGTGCTAGCAGCTTAGAGTCGGGTTCACCCCTCCACTTT.

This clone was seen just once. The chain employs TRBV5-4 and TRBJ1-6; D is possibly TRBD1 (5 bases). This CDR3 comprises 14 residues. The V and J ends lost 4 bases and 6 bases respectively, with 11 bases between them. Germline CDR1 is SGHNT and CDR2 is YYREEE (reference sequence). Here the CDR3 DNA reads TGTGCCAGCAGCCCGTTACAGGTTAATTCACCCCTCCACTTT. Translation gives CASSPLQVNSPLHF.

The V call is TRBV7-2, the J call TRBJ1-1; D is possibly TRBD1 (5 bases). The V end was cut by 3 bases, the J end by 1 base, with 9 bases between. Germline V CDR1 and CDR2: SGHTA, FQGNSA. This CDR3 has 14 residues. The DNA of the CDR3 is TGTGCCAGCAGCTTGGGGGGGAGGAACACTGAAGCTTTCTTT. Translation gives CASSLGGRNTEAFF.

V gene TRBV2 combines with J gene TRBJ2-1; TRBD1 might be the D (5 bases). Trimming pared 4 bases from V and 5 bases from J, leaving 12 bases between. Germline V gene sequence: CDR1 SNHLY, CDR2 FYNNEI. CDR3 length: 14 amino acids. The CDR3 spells CASSAGPLNNEQFF. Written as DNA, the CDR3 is TGTGCCAGCAGTGCAGGGCCCTTGAACAATGAGCAGTTCTTC. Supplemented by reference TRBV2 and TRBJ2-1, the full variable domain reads EPEVTQTPSHQVTQMGQEVILRCVPISNHLYFYWYRQILGQKVEFLVSFYNNEISEKSEIFDDQFSVERPDGSNFTLKIRSTKLEDSAMYFCASSAGPLNNEQFFGPGTRLTVL.

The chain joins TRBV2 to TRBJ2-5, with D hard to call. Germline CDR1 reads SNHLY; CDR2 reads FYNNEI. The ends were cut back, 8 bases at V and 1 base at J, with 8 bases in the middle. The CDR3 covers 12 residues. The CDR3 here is CASRVGQETQYF. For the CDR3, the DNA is TGTGCCAGCCGTGTCGGCCAAGAGACCCAGTACTTC.

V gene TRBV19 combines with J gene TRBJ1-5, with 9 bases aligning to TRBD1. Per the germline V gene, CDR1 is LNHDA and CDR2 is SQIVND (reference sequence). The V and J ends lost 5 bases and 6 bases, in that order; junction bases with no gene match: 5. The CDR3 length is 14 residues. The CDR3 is CASSAGTGRQPQHF. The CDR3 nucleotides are TGTGCCAGTAGTGCAGGGACAGGGCGTCAGCCCCAGCATTTT.

DNA for the CDR3: TGTGCCAGCAGTTTAATGGGGGCGGCTGGGGCCAACGTCCTGACTTTC. It encodes CASSLMGAAGANVLTF. V usage is TRBV27 and J usage is TRBJ2-6, with TRBD1 as a possible D gene (6 bases). Germline values: CDR1 MNHEY, CDR2 SMNVEV (reference sequence). Trimming cost V 2 bases and J 2 bases, with 10 bases left between them. The CDR3 spans 16 residues.

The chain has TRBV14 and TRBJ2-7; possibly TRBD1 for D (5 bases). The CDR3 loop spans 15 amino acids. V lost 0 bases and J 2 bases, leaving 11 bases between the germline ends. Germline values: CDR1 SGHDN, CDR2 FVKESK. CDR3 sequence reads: CASSQEDIPAYEQYF. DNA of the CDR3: TGTGCCAGCAGCCAAGAGGACATACCCGCCTACGAGCAGTACTTC.

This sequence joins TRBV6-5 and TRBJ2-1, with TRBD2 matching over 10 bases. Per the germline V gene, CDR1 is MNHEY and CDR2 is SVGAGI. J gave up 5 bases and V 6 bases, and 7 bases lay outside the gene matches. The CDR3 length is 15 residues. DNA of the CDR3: TGTGCCAGCAGCCTCAGCGGGGGGGGAAACAATGAGCAGTTCTTC. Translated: CASSLSGGGNNEQFF.

The chain's CDR3 is CASSASGGATDTQYF. The CDR3 nucleotides are TGTGCCAGCAGCGCAAGCGGGGGGGCCACAGATACGCAGTATTTT. V gene TRBV7-3 combines with J gene TRBJ2-3; 10 bases are a match to TRBD2. J gave up 2 bases and V 5 bases, and 4 bases lay outside the gene matches. The CDR3 sequence is 15 residues long. CDR1 and CDR2 from the germline V gene are SGHTA and FQGTGA.

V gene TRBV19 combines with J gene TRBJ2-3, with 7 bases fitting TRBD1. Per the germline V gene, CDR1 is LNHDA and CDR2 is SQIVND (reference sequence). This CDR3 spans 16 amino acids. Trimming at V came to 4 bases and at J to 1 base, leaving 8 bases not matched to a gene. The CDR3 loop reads CASSNQGEQGTDTQYF. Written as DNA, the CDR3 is TGTGCCAGTAGTAATCAGGGGGAACAGGGCACAGATACGCAGTATTTT.

CDR3 in amino acids: CASSSKSGTGDTDTQYF. The CDR3 DNA sequence: TGTGCCAGCAGCTCCAAAAGTGGGACAGGGGACACAGATACGCAGTATTTT. The V and J genes are TRBV7-9 and TRBJ2-3, with 10 bases aligning to TRBD1. This CDR3 region has 17 residues. Germline values: CDR1 SEHNR, CDR2 FQNEAQ (reference sequence). Trimming cost V 4 bases and J 2 bases; bases outside gene matches: 9.

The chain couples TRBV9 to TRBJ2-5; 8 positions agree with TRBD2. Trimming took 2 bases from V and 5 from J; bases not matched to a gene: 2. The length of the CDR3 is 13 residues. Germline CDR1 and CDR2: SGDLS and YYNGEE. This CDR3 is CASSVSGGETQYF. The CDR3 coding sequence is TGTGCCAGCAGCGTCAGCGGGGGTGAGACCCAGTACTTC.

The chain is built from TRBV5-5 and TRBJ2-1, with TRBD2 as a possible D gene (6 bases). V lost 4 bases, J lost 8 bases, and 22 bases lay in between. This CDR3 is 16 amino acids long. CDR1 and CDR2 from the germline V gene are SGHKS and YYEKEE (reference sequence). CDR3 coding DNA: TGTGCCAGCAGCCCGCGGGACCTTTTCTTATTGGATGAGCAGTTCTTC. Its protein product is CASSPRDLFLLDEQFF. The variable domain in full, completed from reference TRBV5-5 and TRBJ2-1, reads DAGVTQSPTHLIKTRGQQVTLRCSPISGHKSVSWYQQVLGQGPQFIFQYYEKEERGRGNFPDRFSARQFPNYSSELNVNALLLGDSALYLCASSPRDLFLLDEQFFGPGTRLTVL.

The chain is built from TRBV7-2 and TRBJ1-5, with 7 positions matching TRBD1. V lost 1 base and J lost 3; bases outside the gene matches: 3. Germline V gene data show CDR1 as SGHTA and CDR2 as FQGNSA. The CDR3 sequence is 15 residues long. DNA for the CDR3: TGTGCCAGCAGCTTAGAACAGGGGCCCAATCAGCCCCAGCATTTT. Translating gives CASSLEQGPNQPQHF.

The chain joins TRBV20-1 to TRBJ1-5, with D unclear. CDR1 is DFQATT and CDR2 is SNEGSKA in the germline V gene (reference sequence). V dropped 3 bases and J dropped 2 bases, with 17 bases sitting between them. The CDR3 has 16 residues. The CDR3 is CSASLVGGMGNQPQHF. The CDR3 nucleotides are TGCAGTGCTAGTTTAGTGGGAGGGATGGGCAATCAGCCCCAGCATTTT.

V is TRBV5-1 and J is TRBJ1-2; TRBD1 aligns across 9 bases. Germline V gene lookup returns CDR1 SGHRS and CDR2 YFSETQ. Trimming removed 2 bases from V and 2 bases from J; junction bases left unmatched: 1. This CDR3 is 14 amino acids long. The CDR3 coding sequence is TGCGCCAGCAGCTTTGGACAGGGGAACTATGGCTACACCTTC. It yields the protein CASSFGQGNYGYTF.